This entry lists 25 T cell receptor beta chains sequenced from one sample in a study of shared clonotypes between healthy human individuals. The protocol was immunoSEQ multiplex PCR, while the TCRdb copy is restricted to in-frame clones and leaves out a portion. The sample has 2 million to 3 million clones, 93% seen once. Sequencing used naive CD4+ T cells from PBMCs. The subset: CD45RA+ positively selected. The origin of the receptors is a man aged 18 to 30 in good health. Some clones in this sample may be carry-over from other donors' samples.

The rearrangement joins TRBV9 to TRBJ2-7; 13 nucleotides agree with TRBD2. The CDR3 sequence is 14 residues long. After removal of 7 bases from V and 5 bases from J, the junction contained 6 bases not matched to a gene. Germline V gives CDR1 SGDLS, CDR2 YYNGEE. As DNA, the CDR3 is TGTGCCAGCTCACGACTAGCGGGAGGCCACGAGCAGTACTTC. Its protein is CASSRLAGGHEQYF.

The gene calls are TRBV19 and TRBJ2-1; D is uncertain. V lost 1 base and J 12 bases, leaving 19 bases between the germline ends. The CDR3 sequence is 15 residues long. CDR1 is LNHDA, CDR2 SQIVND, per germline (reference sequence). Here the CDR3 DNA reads TGTGCCAGTAGTATAGGCCCCTTAGGTGGAAAGGGGCAGTTCTTC. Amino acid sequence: CASSIGPLGGKGQFF.

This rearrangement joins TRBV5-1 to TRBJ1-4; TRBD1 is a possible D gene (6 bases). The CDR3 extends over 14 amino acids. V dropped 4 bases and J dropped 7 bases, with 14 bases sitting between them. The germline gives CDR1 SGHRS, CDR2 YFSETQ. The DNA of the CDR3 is TGCGCCAGCAGCGTACAGGGCAGCGGTGAAAAACTGTTTTTT. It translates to CASSVQGSGEKLFF.

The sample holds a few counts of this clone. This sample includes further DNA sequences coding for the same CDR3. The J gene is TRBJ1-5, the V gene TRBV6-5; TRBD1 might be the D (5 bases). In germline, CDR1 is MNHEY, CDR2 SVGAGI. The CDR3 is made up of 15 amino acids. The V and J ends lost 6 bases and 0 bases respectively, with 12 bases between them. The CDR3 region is CASRPDRNSNQPQHF. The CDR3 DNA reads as TGTGCCAGCAGACCCGACAGAAATAGCAATCAGCCCCAGCATTTT.

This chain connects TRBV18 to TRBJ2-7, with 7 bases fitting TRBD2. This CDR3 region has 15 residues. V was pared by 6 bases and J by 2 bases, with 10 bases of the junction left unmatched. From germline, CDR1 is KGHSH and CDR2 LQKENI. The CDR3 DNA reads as TGTGCCAGCTCCCGGGAGCTAGCGGTAACCTACGAGCAGTACTTC. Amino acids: CASSRELAVTYEQYF.

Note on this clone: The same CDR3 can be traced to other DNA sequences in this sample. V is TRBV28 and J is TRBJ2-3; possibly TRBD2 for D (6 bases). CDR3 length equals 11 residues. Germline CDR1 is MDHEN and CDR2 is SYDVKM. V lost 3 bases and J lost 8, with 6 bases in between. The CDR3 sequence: CASSLEGTQYF. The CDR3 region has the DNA TGTGCCAGCAGTTTGGAGGGTACGCAGTATTTT.

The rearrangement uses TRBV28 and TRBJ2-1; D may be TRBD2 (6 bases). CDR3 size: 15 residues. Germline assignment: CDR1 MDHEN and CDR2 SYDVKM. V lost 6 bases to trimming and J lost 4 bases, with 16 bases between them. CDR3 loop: CASSIGGNLYNEQFF. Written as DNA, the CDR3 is TGTGCCAGCAGCATCGGGGGTAACCTATACAATGAGCAGTTCTTC.

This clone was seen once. DNA for the CDR3: TGTGCCAGCAGTTCACCCCGGACCAGGGGTTTGTTTATCTACAATGAGCAGTTCTTC. It encodes CASSSPRTRGLFIYNEQFF. This chain uses TRBV5-6 with TRBJ2-1, with a possible D match to TRBD1 (6 bases). CDR1 and CDR2 from the germline V gene are SGHDT and YYEEEE. The CDR3 runs 19 residues. V lost 5 bases and J lost 3, with 27 bases in between.

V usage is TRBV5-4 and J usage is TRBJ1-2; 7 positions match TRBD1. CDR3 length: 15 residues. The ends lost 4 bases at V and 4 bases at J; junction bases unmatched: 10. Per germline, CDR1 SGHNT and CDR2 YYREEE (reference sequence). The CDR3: CASSPGTAMGYGYTF. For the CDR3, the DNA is TGTGCCAGCAGCCCCGGGACAGCTATGGGCTATGGCTACACCTTC.

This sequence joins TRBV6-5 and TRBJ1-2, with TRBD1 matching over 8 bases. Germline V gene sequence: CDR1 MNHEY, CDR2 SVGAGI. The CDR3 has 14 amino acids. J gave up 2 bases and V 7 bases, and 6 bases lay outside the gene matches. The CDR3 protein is CASISRGLNYGYTF. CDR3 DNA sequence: TGTGCCAGCATCTCCAGGGGGCTGAACTATGGCTACACCTTC.

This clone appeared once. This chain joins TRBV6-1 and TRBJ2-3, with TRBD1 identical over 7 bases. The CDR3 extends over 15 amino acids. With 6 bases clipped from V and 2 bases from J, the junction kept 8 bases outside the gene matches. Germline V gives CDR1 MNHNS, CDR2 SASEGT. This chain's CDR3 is CASSRGQAYTDTQYF. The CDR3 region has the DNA TGTGCCAGCAGCAGAGGACAGGCCTACACAGATACGCAGTATTTT.

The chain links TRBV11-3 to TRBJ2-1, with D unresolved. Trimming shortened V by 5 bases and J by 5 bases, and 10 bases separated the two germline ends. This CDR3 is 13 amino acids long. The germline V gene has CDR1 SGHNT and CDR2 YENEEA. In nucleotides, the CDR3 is TGTGCCAGCAGCCTTAACCGGGACAATGAGCAGTTCTTC. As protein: CASSLNRDNEQFF. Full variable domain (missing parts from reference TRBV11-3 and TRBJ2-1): EAGVVQSPRYKIIEKKQPVAFWCNPISGHNTLYWYLQNLGQGPELLIRYENEEAVDDSQLPKDRFSAERLKGVDSTLKIQPAELGDSAVYLCASSLNRDNEQFFGPGTRLTVL.

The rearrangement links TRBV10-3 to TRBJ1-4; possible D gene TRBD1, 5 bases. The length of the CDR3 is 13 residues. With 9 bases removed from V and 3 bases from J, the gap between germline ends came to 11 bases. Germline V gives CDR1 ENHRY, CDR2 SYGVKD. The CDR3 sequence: CAIRQNANEKLFF. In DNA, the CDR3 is TGTGCCATAAGACAGAACGCTAATGAAAAACTGTTTTTT.

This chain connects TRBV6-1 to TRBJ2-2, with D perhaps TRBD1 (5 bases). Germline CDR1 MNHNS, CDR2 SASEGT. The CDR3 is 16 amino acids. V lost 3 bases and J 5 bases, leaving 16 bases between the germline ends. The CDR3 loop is CASSDRGGHRTGELFF. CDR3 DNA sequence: TGTGCCAGCAGTGATAGGGGCGGCCACCGGACCGGGGAGCTGTTTTTT.

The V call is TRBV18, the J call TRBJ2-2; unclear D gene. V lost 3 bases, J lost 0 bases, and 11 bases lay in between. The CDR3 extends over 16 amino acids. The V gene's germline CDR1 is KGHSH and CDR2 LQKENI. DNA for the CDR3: TGTGCCAGCTCACCGATCTTACTGGCGAACACCGGGGAGCTGTTTTTT. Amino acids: CASSPILLANTGELFF. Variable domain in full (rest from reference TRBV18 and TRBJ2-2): NAGVMQNPRHLVRRRGQEARLRCSPMKGHSHVYWYRQLPEEGLKFMVYLQKENIIDESGMPKERFSAEFPKEGPSILRIQQVVRGDSAAYFCASSPILLANTGELFFGEGSRLTVL.

The CDR3 DNA reads TGTGCCAGCAGGGGCGCAGGTGGGATGCCTTCAGGAAAACTGTTTTTT. Residues: CASRGAGGMPSGKLFF. V usage is TRBV2 and J usage is TRBJ1-4; D gene ambiguous. The germline CDR1 and CDR2 sequences are SNHLY and FYNNEI. CDR3 length: 16 residues. V lost 6 bases and J lost 10, with 24 bases in between.

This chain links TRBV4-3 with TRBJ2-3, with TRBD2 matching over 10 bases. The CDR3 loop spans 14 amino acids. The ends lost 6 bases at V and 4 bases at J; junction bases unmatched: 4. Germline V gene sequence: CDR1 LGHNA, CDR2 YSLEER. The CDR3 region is CASSLAGVPDTQYF. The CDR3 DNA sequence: TGCGCCAGCAGTCTAGCGGGAGTCCCAGATACGCAGTATTTT.

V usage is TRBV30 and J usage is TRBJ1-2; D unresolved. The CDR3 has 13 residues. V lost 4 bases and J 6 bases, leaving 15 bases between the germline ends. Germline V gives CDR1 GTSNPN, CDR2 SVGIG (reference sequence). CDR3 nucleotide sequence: TGTGCCTGGACTCTGACCTCCACGAATGGCTACACCTTC. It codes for CAWTLTSTNGYTF.

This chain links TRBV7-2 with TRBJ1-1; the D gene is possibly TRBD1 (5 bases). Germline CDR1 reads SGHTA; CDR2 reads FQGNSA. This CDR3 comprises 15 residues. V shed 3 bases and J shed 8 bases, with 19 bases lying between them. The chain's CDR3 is CASSLTGARVTEAFF. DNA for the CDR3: TGTGCCAGCAGCTTGACCGGGGCCCGGGTTACGGAAGCTTTCTTT. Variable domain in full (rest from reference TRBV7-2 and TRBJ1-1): GAGVSQSPSNKVTEKGKDVELRCDPISGHTALYWYRQSLGQGLEFLIYFQGNSAPDKSGLPSDRFSAERTGGSVSTLTIQRTQQEDSAVYLCASSLTGARVTEAFFGQGTRLTVV.

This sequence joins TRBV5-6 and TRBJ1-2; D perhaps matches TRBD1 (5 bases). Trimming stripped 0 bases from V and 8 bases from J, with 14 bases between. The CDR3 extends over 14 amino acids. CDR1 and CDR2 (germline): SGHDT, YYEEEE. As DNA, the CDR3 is TGTGCCAGCAGCTTGGATGGCAGGGAAAGGGGCTACACCTTC. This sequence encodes CASSLDGRERGYTF.

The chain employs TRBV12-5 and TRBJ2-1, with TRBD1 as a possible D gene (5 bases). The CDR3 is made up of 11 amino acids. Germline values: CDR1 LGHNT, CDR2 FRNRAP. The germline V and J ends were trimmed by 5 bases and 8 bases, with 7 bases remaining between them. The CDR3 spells CASGLRDEQFF. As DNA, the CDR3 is TGTGCTAGTGGTCTCAGGGATGAGCAGTTCTTC.

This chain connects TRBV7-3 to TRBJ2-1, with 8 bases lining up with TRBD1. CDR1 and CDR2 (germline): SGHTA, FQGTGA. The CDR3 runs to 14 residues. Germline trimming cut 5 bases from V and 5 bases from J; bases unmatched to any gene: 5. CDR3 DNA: TGTGCCAGCAGCCCGACAGGGGCTGACAATGAGCAGTTCTTC. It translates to CASSPTGADNEQFF.

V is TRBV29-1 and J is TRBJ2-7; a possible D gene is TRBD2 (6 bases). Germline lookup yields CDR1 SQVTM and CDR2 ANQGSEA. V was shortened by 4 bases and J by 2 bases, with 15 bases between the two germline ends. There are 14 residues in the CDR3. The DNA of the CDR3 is TGCAGCGTTGTTGAGGTAGCGGAGACCTACGAGCAGTACTTC. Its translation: CSVVEVAETYEQYF.

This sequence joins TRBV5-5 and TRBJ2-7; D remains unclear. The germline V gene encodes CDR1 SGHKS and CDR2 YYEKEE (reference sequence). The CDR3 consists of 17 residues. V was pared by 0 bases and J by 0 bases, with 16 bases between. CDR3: CASSLAGSPFRSYEQYF. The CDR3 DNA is TGTGCCAGCAGCTTGGCCGGGTCCCCTTTTCGCTCCTACGAGCAGTACTTC.

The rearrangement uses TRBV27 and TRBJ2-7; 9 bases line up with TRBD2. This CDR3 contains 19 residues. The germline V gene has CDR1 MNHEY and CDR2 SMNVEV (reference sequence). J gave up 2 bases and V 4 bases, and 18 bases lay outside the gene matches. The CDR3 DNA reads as TGTGCCAGCAGTTCCACGTTCCTGAGTCGGCGGGAGGGGGCCTACGAGCAGTACTTC. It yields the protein CASSSTFLSRREGAYEQYF.